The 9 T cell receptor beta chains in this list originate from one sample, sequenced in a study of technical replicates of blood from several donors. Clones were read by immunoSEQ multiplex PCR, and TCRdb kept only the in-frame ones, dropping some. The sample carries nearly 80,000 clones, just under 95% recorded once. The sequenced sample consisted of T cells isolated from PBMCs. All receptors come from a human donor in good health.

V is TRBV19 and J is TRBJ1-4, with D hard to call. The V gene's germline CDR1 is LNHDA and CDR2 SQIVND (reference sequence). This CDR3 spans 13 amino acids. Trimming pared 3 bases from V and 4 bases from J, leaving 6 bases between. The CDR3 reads CASSIPRNEKLFF. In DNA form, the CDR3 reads TGTGCCAGTAGTATCCCTCGTAATGAAAAACTGTTTTTT.

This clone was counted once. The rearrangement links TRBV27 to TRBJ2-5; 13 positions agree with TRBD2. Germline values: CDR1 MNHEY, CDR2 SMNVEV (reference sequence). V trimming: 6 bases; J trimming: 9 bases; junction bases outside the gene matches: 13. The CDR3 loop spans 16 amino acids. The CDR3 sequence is CASRGDGLAGVWAQYF. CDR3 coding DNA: TGTGCCAGCAGGGGAGATGGACTAGCGGGAGTGTGGGCCCAGTACTTC.

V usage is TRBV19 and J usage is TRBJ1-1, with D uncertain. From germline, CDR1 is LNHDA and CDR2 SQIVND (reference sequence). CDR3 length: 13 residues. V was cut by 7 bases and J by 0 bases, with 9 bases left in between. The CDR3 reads CASNEGMNTEAFF. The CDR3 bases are TGTGCCAGTAACGAGGGAATGAACACTGAAGCTTTCTTT.

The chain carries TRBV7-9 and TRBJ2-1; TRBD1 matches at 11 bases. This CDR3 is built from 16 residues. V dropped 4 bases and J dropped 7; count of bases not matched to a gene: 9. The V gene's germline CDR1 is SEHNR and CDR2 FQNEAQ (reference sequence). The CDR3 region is CASSWTGGVGENEQFF. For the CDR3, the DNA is TGTGCCAGCAGCTGGACAGGGGGCGTGGGAGAGAATGAGCAGTTCTTC.

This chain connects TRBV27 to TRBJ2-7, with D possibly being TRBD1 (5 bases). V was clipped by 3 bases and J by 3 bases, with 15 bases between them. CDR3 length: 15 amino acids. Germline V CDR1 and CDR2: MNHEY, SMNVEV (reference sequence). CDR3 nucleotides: TGTGCCAGCAGTTTCCGGGCAGGGCTTAGCTACGAGCAGTACTTC. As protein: CASSFRAGLSYEQYF.

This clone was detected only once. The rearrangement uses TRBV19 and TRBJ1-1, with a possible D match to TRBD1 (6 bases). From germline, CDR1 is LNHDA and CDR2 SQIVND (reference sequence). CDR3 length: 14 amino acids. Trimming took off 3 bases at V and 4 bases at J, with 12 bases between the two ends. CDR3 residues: CASSIRQESTEAFF. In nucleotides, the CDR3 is TGTGCCAGTAGTATTAGACAGGAGTCCACTGAAGCTTTCTTT.

CDR3 sequence reads: CASSAGTPDFFYEQYF. CDR3 DNA: TGCGCCAGCAGCGCCGGGACTCCGGATTTCTTCTACGAGCAGTACTTC. The rearrangement links TRBV5-1 to TRBJ2-7; D is possibly TRBD2 (6 bases). The ends were cut back, 4 bases at V and 3 bases at J, with 20 bases in the middle. The germline gives CDR1 SGHRS, CDR2 YFSETQ. The CDR3 length is 16 residues.

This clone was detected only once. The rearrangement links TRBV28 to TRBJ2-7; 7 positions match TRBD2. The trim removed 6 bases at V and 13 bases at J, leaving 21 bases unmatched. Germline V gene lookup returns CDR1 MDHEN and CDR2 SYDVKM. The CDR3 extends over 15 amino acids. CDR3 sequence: CASSPLGGGPSPLYF. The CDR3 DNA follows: TGTGCCAGCAGCCCCTTGGGGGGAGGGCCTTCCCCCCTCTACTTC.

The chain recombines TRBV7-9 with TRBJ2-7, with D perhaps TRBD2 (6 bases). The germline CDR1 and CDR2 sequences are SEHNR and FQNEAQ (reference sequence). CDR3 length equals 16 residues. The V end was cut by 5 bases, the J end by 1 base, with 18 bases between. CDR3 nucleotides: TGTGCCAGCAGCGATTTGGGGCTAGCGAGGTCCTACGAGCAGTACTTC. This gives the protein CASSDLGLARSYEQYF. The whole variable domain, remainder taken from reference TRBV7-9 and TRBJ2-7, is DTGVSQNPRHKITKRGQNVTFRCDPISEHNRLYWYRQTLGQGPEFLTYFQNEAQLEKSRLLSDRFSAERPKGSFSTLEIQRTEQGDSAMYLCASSDLGLARSYEQYFGPGTRLTVT.